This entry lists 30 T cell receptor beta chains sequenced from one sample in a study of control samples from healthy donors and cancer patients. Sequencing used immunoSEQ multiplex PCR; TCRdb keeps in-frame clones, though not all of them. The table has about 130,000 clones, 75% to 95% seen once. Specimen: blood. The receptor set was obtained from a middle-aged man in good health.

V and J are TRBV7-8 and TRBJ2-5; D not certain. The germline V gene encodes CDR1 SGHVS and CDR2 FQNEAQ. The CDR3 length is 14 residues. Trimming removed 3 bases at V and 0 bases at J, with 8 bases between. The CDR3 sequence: CASSFGSHQETQYF. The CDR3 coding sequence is TGTGCCAGCAGCTTCGGTTCCCACCAAGAGACCCAGTACTTC.

CDR3 sequence (DNA): TGTGCCAGCAGCCACCCCGCCGGACAGGGCGTCGGCGAAGCTTTCTTT. Encoded protein: CASSHPAGQGVGEAFF. The chain is built from TRBV14 and TRBJ1-1, with 8 bases matching TRBD1. This CDR3 contains 16 residues. Germline CDR1 and CDR2: SGHDN and FVKESK. V shed 3 bases, J shed 8 bases, and the junction held 14 bases outside the gene matches.

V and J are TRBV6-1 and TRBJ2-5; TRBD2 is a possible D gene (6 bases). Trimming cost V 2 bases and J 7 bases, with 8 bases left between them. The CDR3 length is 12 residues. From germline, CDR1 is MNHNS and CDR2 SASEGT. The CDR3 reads CASSERGGTQYF. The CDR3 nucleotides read TGTGCCAGCAGTGAAAGGGGAGGGACCCAGTACTTC.

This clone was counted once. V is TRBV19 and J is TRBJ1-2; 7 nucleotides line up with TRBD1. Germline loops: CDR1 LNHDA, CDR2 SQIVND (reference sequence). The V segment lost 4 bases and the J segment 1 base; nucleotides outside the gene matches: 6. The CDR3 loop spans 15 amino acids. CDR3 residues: CASSNRQGGNYGYTF. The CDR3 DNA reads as TGTGCCAGTAGTAACCGACAGGGCGGTAACTATGGCTACACCTTC. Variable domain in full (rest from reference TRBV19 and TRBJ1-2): DGGITQSPKYLFRKEGQNVTLSCEQNLNHDAMYWYRQDPGQGLRLIYYSQIVNDFQKGDIAEGYSVSREKKESFPLTVTSAQKNPTAFYLCASSNRQGGNYGYTFGSGTRLTVV.

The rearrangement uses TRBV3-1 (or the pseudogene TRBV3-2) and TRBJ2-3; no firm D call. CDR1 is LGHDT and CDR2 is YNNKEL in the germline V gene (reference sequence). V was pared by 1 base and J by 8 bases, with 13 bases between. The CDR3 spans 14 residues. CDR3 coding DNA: TGTGCCAGCAGCCAAGCCGCCTTGTCCCCTACGCAGTATTTT. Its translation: CASSQAALSPTQYF.

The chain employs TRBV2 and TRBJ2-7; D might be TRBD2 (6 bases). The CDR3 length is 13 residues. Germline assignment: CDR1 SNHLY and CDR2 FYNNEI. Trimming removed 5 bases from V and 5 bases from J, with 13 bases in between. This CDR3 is CASSWGEEDEQYF. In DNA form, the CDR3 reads TGTGCCAGCAGTTGGGGGGAGGAGGACGAGCAGTACTTC.

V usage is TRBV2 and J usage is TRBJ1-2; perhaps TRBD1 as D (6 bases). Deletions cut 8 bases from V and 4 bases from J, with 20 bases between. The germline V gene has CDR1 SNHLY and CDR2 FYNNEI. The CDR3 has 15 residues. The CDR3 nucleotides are TGTGCCAGCCCACGAAATGGGGGCGGAATCTATGGCTACACCTTC. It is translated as CASPRNGGGIYGYTF.

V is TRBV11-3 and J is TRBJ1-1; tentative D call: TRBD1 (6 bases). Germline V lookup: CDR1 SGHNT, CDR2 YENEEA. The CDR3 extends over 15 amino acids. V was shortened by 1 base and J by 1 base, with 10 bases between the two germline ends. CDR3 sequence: CASSLGGAKNTEAFF. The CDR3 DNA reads TGTGCCAGCAGCTTAGGGGGGGCAAAGAACACTGAAGCTTTCTTT.

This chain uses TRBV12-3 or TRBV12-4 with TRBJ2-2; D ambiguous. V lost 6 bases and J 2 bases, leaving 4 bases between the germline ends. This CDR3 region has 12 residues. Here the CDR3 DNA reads TGTGCCAGCAGCGACAACACCGGGGAGCTGTTTTTT. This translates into CASSDNTGELFF.

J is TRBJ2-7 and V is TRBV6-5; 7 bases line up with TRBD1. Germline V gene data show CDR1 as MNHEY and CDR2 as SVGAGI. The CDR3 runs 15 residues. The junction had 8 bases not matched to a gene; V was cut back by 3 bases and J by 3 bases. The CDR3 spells CASSYSEGQFYEQYF. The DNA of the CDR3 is TGTGCCAGCAGTTATTCCGAGGGACAGTTCTACGAGCAGTACTTC.

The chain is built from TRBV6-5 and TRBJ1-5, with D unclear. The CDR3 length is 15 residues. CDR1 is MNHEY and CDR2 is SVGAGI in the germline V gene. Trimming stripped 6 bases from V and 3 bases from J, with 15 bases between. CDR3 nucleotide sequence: TGTGCCAGCAGGAATTACCGGGCCACCAATCAGCCCCAGCATTTT. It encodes CASRNYRATNQPQHF.

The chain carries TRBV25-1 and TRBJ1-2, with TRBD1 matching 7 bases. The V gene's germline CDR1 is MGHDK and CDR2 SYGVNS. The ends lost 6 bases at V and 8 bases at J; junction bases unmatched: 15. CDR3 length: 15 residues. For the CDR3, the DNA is TGTGCCAGCAGGAAGACGGACAGGTCAAACCTGGGCTACACCTTC. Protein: CASRKTDRSNLGYTF.

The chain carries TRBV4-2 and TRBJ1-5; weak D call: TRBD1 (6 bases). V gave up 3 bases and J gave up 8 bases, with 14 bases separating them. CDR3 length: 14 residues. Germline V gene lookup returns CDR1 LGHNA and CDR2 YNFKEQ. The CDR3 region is CASSQGQGSEPQHF. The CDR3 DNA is TGTGCCAGCAGCCAGGGCCAGGGGTCGGAGCCCCAGCATTTT.

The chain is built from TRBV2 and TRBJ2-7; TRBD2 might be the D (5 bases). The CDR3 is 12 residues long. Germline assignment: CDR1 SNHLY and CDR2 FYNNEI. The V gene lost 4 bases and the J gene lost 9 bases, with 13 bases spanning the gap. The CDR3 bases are TGTGCCAGCAGTGTTCTAGCTGAAGGGCAGTACTTC. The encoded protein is CASSVLAEGQYF.

This CDR3 is CASSFSSTGTGDGYTF. In DNA form, the CDR3 reads TGCGCCAGCAGCTTCTCCTCGACCGGGACAGGAGATGGCTACACCTTC. The chain employs TRBV5-1 and TRBJ1-2, with 8 bases lining up with TRBD1. The length of the CDR3 is 16 residues. Germline CDR1 SGHRS, CDR2 YFSETQ. With 2 bases clipped from V and 6 bases from J, the junction kept 12 bases outside the gene matches.

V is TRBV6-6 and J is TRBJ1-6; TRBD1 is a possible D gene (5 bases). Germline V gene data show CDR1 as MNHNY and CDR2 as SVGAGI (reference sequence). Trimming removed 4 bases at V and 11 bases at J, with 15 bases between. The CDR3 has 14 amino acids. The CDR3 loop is CASSLGVEGPPLHF. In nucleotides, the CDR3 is TGTGCCAGCAGTTTAGGGGTGGAGGGTCCACCCCTCCACTTT.

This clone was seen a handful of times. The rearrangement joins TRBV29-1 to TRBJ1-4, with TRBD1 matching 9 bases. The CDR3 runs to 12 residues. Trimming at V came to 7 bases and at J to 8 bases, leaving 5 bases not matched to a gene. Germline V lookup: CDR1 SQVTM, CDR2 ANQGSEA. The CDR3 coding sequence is TGCAGCGGCACAGGACAGGGGGAAAAACTGTTTTTT. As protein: CSGTGQGEKLFF.

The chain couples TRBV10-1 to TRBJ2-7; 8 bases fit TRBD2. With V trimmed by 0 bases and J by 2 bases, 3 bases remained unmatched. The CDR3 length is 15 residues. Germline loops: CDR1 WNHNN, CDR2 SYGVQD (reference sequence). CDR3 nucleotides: TGCGCCAGCAGTGAGTCCGGGCGGGGGGCCTACGAGCAGTACTTC. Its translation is CASSESGRGAYEQYF.

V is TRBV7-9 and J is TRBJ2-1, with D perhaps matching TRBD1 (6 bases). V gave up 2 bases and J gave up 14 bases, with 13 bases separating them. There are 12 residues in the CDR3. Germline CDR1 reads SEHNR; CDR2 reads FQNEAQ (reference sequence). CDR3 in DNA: TGTGCCAGCAGCTTAATTTCAGGGGATAAGTTCTTC. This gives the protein CASSLISGDKFF.

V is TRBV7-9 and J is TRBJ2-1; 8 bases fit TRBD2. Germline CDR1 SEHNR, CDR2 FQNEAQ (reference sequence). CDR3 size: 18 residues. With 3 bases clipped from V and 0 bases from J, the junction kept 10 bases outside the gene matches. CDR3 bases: TGTGCCAGCAGCTTCCCCAGGACGGGGGGGAGCTCCTACAATGAGCAGTTCTTC. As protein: CASSFPRTGGSSYNEQFF.

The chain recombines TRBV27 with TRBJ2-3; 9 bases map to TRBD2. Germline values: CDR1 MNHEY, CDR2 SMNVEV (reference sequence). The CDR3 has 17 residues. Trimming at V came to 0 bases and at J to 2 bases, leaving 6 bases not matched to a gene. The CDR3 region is CASSLSARGGYTDTQYF. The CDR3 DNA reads TGTGCCAGCAGTTTATCGGCGCGGGGGGGCTACACAGATACGCAGTATTTT.

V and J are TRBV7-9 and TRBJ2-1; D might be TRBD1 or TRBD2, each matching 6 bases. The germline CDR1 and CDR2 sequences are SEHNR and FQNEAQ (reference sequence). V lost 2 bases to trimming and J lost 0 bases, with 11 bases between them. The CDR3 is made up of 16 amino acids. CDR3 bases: TGTGCCAGCAGCTTACGGAGGGGGAGCTCCTACAATGAGCAGTTCTTC. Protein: CASSLRRGSSYNEQFF. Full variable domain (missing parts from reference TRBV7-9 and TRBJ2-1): DTGVSQNPRHKITKRGQNVTFRCDPISEHNRLYWYRQTLGQGPEFLTYFQNEAQLEKSRLLSDRFSAERPKGSFSTLEIQRTEQGDSAMYLCASSLRRGSSYNEQFFGPGTRLTVL.

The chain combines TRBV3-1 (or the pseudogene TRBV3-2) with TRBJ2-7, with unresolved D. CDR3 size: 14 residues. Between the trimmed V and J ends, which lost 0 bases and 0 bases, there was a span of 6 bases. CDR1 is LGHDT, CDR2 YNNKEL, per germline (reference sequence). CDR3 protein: CASSQDRSSYEQYF. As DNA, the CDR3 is TGTGCCAGCAGCCAAGACCGCAGCTCCTACGAGCAGTACTTC.

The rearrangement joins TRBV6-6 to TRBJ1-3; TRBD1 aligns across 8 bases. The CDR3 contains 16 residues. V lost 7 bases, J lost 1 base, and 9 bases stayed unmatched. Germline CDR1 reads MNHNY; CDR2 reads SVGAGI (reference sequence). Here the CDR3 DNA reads TGTGCCAGCATAGGGACCGGGACAGGTTCTGGAAACACCATATATTTT. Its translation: CASIGTGTGSGNTIYF.

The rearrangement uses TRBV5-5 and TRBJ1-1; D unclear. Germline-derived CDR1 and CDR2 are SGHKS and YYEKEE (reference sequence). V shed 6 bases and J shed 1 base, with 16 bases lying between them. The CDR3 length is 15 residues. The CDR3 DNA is TGTGCCAGCACCCTTGTGGTCGCAGGGAACACTGAAGCTTTCTTT. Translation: CASTLVVAGNTEAFF.

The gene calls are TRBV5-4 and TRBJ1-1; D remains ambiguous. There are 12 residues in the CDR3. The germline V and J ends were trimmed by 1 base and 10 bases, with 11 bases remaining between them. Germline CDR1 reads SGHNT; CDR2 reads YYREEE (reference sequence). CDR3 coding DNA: TGTGCCAGCAGCTTGCCAATGGGTGGAGCTTTCTTT. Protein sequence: CASSLPMGGAFF.

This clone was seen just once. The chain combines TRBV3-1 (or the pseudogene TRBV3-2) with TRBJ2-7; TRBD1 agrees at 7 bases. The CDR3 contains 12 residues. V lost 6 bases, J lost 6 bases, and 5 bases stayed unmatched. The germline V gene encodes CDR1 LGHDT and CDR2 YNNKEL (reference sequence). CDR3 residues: CASRNRGLEQYF. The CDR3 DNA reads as TGTGCCAGCAGAAACAGGGGTCTCGAGCAGTACTTC.

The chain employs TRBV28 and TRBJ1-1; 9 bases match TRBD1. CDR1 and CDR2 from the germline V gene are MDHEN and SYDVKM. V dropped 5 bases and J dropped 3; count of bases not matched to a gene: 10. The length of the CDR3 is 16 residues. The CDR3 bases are TGTGCCAGCAGTCGACCGGGACAGGGTATGGACACTGAAGCTTTCTTT. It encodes CASSRPGQGMDTEAFF.

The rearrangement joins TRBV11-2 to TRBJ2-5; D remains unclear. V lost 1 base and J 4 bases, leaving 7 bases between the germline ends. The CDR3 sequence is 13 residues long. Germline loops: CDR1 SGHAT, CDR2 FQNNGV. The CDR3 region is CASSLALPETQYF. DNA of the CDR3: TGTGCCAGCAGCTTAGCCCTTCCAGAGACCCAGTACTTC.

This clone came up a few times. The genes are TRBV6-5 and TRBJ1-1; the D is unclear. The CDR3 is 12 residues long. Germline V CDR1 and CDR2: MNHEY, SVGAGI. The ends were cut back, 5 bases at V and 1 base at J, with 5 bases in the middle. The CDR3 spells CASSQRNTEAFF. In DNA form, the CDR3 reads TGTGCCAGCAGTCAAAGGAACACTGAAGCTTTCTTT.